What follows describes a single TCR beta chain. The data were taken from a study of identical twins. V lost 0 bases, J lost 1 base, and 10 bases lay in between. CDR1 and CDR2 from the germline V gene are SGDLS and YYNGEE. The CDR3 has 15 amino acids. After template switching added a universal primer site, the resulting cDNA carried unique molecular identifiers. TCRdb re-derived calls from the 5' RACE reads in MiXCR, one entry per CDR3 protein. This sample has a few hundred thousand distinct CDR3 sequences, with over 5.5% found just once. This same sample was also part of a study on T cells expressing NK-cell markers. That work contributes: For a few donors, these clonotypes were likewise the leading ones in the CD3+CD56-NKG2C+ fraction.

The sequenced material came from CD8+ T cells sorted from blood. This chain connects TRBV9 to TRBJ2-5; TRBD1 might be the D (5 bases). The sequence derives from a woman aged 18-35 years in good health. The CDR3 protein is CASSVGQRSQETQYF. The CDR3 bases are TGTGCCAGCAGCGTAGGACAGCGCAGCCAAGAGACCCAGTACTTC.